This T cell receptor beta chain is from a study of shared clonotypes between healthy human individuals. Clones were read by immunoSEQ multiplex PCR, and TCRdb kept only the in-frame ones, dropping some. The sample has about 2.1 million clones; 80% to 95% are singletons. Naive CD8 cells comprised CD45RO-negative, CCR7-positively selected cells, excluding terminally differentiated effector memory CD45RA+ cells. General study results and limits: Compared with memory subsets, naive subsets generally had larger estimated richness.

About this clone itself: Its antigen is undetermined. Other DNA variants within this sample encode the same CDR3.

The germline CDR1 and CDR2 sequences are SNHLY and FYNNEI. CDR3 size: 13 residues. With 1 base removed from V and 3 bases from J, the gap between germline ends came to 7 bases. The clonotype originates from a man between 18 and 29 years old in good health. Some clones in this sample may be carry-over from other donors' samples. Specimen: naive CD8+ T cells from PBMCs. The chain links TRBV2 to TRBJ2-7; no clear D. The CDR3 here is CASSEVVNYEQYF. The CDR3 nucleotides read TGTGCCAGCAGTGAAGTCGTCAACTACGAGCAGTACTTC.